This T cell receptor beta chain stems from a study of spatial heterogeneity in lung cancer. General study results and limits: How many expanded intratumoral alpha and beta TCRs were present tracked the tumor mutation count, which was a count of nonsynonymous mutations.

TCRdb re-analysed the 5' RACE reads in MiXCR, keeping a single row per CDR3 protein. The repertoire holds roughly 8,400 distinct CDR3 sequences, with about 4.5% as singletons. This clonotype was detected ten times or more. As yet, its antigen is unknown. Time point of the sample: sample taken at primary tumor resection. Source: lung tumor tissue, taken at surgery. This TCR derives from a female donor with early-stage non-small cell lung cancer.

CDR3 sequence: CASSGSGGGRRNTIYF. CDR3 sequence (DNA): TGCGCCAGCAGCGGTTCCGGAGGGGGAAGGAGGAACACCATATATTTT. The chain carries TRBV10-2 and TRBJ1-3, with D possibly TRBD1 on 6 matching bases. The CDR3 runs to 16 residues. Deletions cut 6 bases from V and 7 bases from J, with 22 bases between. The V gene's germline CDR1 is WSHSY and CDR2 SAAADI.